The next 27 T cell receptor beta chains were all read from a single sample in a study of blood T cell repertoires in COVID-19. The repertoire was sequenced with immunoSEQ multiplex PCR; TCRdb's copy has only in-frame clones and lacks some. The sample lists some 120,000 clones, 90% occurring once. The sample taken for sequencing was peripheral blood. The source of these receptors is a man between 50 and 59 years old with active COVID-19.

The chain combines TRBV30 with TRBJ2-2; weak D call: TRBD1 (6 bases). This CDR3 spans 13 amino acids. Germline V gives CDR1 GTSNPN, CDR2 SVGIG (reference sequence). The V end lost 5 bases, the J end lost 7 bases, and 14 bases lay between the germline ends. The CDR3: CAWAGAGVGELFF. The CDR3 coding sequence is TGTGCCTGGGCAGGGGCCGGGGTCGGGGAGCTGTTTTTT.

The sample holds one count of this clone. The V call is TRBV5-8, the J call TRBJ1-1, with D perhaps matching TRBD1 (5 bases). Per germline, CDR1 SGHTS and CDR2 YDEGEE. The V end was cut by 0 bases, the J end by 0 bases, with 15 bases between. This CDR3 contains 17 residues. In nucleotides, the CDR3 is TGTGCCAGCAGCTTGGGGACATTCGTCCGAATGAACACTGAAGCTTTCTTT. This gives the protein CASSLGTFVRMNTEAFF.

The chain's CDR3 is CASSPKTGHAFSGANVLTF. For the CDR3, the DNA is TGTGCCAGCAGCCCAAAGACAGGCCATGCTTTCTCTGGGGCCAACGTCCTGACTTTC. The chain uses TRBV7-8 and TRBJ2-6; D may be TRBD1 (6 bases). V was trimmed by 5 bases and J by 0 bases, leaving 20 bases between them. Germline CDR1 reads SGHVS; CDR2 reads FQNEAQ. There are 19 residues in the CDR3.

In DNA, the CDR3 is TGTGCCAGTTCACAGGGTTACGAGCAGTACTTC. This codes for CASSQGYEQYF. V is TRBV2 and J is TRBJ2-7, with D tentatively TRBD1 (6 bases). Germline CDR1 SNHLY, CDR2 FYNNEI. The CDR3 is 11 residues long. V was clipped by 9 bases and J by 4 bases, with 10 bases between them.

Points on this clone: At one boundary the junction diverges from the germline segment, which might be a read error. This chain joins TRBV6-1 and TRBJ2-4; 10 bases are shared with TRBD1. Germline assignment: CDR1 MNHNS and CDR2 SASEGT. The CDR3 runs 15 residues. The CDR3 DNA sequence: TGTGCCAGCGGTGACAGGGGGCTACCCAAAAACATTCAGTACTTC. Its protein is CASGDRGLPKNIQYF.

The chain uses TRBV7-9 and TRBJ1-2; maybe TRBD1 (5 bases). The CDR3 runs to 15 residues. Germline V gene sequence: CDR1 SEHNR, CDR2 FQNEAQ (reference sequence). Trimming removed 4 bases from V and 4 bases from J, with 16 bases in between. CDR3 DNA sequence: TGTGCCAGCAGCTCTCGGGACTCATCGGGCTATGGCTACACCTTC. Amino acids: CASSSRDSSGYGYTF.

The chain carries TRBV25-1 and TRBJ1-4; 7 nucleotides match TRBD1. The CDR3 totals 15 residues. The V segment lost 6 bases and the J segment 5 bases; nucleotides outside the gene matches: 9. CDR1 is MGHDK, CDR2 SYGVNS, per germline. CDR3 coding DNA: TGTGCCAGCAGAAGCTCCGGGACAGAGAATGAAAAACTGTTTTTT. It encodes CASRSSGTENEKLFF. The variable domain in full, completed from reference TRBV25-1 and TRBJ1-4, reads EADIYQTPRYLVIGTGKKITLECSQTMGHDKMYWYQQDPGMELHLIHYSYGVNSTEKGDLSSESTVSRIRTEHFPLTLESARPSHTSQYLCASRSSGTENEKLFFGSGTQLSVL.

This clone was seen only a few times. The J gene is TRBJ2-5, the V gene TRBV7-8; 7 bases line up with TRBD2. The CDR3 is made up of 17 amino acids. The germline V gene has CDR1 SGHVS and CDR2 FQNEAQ. After removal of 1 base from V and 3 bases from J, the junction contained 11 bases not matched to a gene. The CDR3 loop is CASSLGLGEGREETQYF. Written as DNA, the CDR3 is TGTGCCAGCAGCTTAGGGCTGGGGGAGGGCCGAGAAGAGACCCAGTACTTC.

The V gene is TRBV7-2, the J gene TRBJ2-6; the D is unclear. The V gene lost 5 bases and the J gene lost 2 bases, with 19 bases spanning the gap. The CDR3 spans 18 residues. In germline, CDR1 is SGHTA, CDR2 FQGNSA. This CDR3 is CASSPPKSVRPGANVLTF. For the CDR3, the DNA is TGTGCCAGCAGCCCCCCAAAAAGCGTTAGACCTGGGGCCAACGTCCTGACTTTC.

V usage is TRBV18 and J usage is TRBJ2-3, with D possibly TRBD2 on 6 matching bases. V gave up 0 bases and J gave up 2 bases, with 12 bases separating them. The CDR3 is 16 residues long. Germline V lookup: CDR1 KGHSH, CDR2 LQKENI. CDR3 nucleotides: TGTGCCAGCTCACCACCGGGAGGAACAATCACAGATACGCAGTATTTT. Translated: CASSPPGGTITDTQYF.

V usage is TRBV11-2 and J usage is TRBJ1-2, with TRBD1 identical over 7 bases. CDR1 and CDR2 from the germline V gene are SGHAT and FQNNGV. J gave up 8 bases and V 0 bases, and 18 bases lay outside the gene matches. CDR3 length equals 18 residues. The CDR3 nucleotides are TGTGCCAGCAGCTTAGATCGTGGGTCATGGGGACAGCCAGAAGGCTACACCTTC. It codes for CASSLDRGSWGQPEGYTF. The entire variable domain, with the rest obtained from reference TRBV11-2 and TRBJ1-2, is as follows: EAGVAQSPRYKIIEKRQSVAFWCNPISGHATLYWYQQILGQGPKLLIQFQNNGVVDDSQLPKDRFSAERLKGVDSTLKIQPAKLEDSAVYLCASSLDRGSWGQPEGYTFGSGTRLTVV.

J is TRBJ2-7 and V is TRBV5-5; D perhaps matches TRBD2 (5 bases). V was trimmed by 4 bases and J by 6 bases, leaving 17 bases between them. In germline, CDR1 is SGHKS, CDR2 YYEKEE (reference sequence). This CDR3 has 14 residues. CDR3 region: CASSGPLATREQYV. In DNA, the CDR3 is TGTGCCAGCAGCGGGCCTCTAGCAACCCGCGAGCAGTACGTC.

For the CDR3, the DNA is TGTGCCAGCAGCCCCATGAAGGGGGTTGTGGGAGAGACCCAGTACTTC. As protein: CASSPMKGVVGETQYF. The V gene is TRBV14, the J gene TRBJ2-5, with TRBD1 as a possible D gene (6 bases). Trimming took off 4 bases at V and 4 bases at J, with 19 bases between the two ends. Germline lookup yields CDR1 SGHDN and CDR2 FVKESK. This CDR3 is 16 amino acids long.

The chain carries TRBV6-1 and TRBJ2-1; D may be TRBD1 (6 bases). V was cut by 4 bases and J by 5 bases, with 18 bases left in between. The CDR3 is 16 amino acids. Germline-derived CDR1 and CDR2 are MNHNS and SASEGT. The CDR3 protein is CASSVLGQGDDNEQFF. The CDR3 bases are TGTGCCAGCAGTGTTTTGGGACAAGGAGATGACAATGAGCAGTTCTTC.

The chain is built from TRBV19 and TRBJ2-2; TRBD1 matches 7 bases. The CDR3 runs 15 residues. The trim removed 5 bases at V and 3 bases at J, leaving 6 bases unmatched. Per germline, CDR1 LNHDA and CDR2 SQIVND (reference sequence). The CDR3 DNA reads TGTGCCAGTAGTCCTAAAGACAGGGACACCGGGGAGCTGTTTTTT. It encodes CASSPKDRDTGELFF. Together with reference TRBV19 and TRBJ2-2, the CDR3 gives the full variable domain: DGGITQSPKYLFRKEGQNVTLSCEQNLNHDAMYWYRQDPGQGLRLIYYSQIVNDFQKGDIAEGYSVSREKKESFPLTVTSAQKNPTAFYLCASSPKDRDTGELFFGEGSRLTVL.

This clone was detected only once. The V call is TRBV2, the J call TRBJ2-7, with D unresolved. V was cut by 2 bases and J by 3 bases, with 11 bases left in between. Germline CDR1 reads SNHLY; CDR2 reads FYNNEI. The CDR3 covers 14 residues. The CDR3 here is CASSERLVVYEQYV. The DNA for the CDR3 is TGTGCCAGCAGTGAAAGGCTAGTTGTCTACGAGCAGTACGTC.

As regards this clone: Other nucleotide sequences in the sample specify the same CDR3. This chain joins TRBV18 and TRBJ2-3, with D possibly TRBD2 on 5 matching bases. Germline V CDR1 and CDR2: KGHSH, LQKENI. This CDR3 region has 13 residues. With 2 bases removed from V and 6 bases from J, the gap between germline ends came to 9 bases. In nucleotides, the CDR3 is TGTGCCAGCTCACCATCTCCGGGGGATACGCAGTATTTT. Amino acid sequence: CASSPSPGDTQYF.

The chain combines TRBV5-1 with TRBJ2-1; D possibly corresponds to TRBD2 (6 bases). V lost 2 bases and J lost 3, with 9 bases in between. Per germline, CDR1 SGHRS and CDR2 YFSETQ. This CDR3 spans 14 amino acids. The CDR3 coding sequence is TGCGCCAGCAGCTTAAATAGCGGCTACAATGAGCAGTTCTTC. As protein: CASSLNSGYNEQFF.

The chain employs TRBV5-1 and TRBJ1-4; 8 bases are shared with TRBD1. Unmatched junction bases numbered 4, after V lost 0 bases and J lost 6 bases. Germline CDR1 reads SGHRS; CDR2 reads YFSETQ. CDR3 length: 15 amino acids. CDR3 nucleotides: TGCGCCAGCAGCTTGGGTCCAGGGGGCGATGAAAAACTGTTTTTT. It is translated as CASSLGPGGDEKLFF.

The chain uses TRBV28 and TRBJ1-3, with D possibly matching TRBD1 (5 bases). Germline assignment: CDR1 MDHEN and CDR2 SYDVKM. Trimming cost V 6 bases and J 4 bases, with 13 bases left between them. The CDR3 sequence is 14 residues long. The CDR3 sequence: CASSPTVPGNTIYF. Written as DNA, the CDR3 is TGTGCCAGCAGCCCGACAGTACCCGGAAACACCATATATTTT.

The chain links TRBV5-4 to TRBJ2-1; TRBD2 matches 9 bases. The CDR3 extends over 16 amino acids. CDR1 and CDR2 from the germline V gene are SGHNT and YYREEE (reference sequence). V was clipped by 4 bases and J by 5 bases; unmatched bases: 10. The CDR3 nucleotides are TGTGCCAGCAGCGGAACCGGGACTAGCCGCGACAATGAGCAGTTCTTC. Translating gives CASSGTGTSRDNEQFF.

This sequence joins TRBV19 and TRBJ2-2; D might be TRBD2 (6 bases). The CDR3 has 11 amino acids. The germline V gene has CDR1 LNHDA and CDR2 SQIVND (reference sequence). The ends were cut back, 7 bases at V and 9 bases at J, with 9 bases in the middle. The CDR3 DNA reads TGTGCCAGTACAGGGAGGTGGGAGCTGTTTTTT. This sequence encodes CASTGRWELFF.

The chain recombines TRBV5-1 with TRBJ2-3; TRBD1 matches at 7 bases. There are 14 residues in the CDR3. V gave up 0 bases and J gave up 4 bases; unmatched junction bases: 2. From germline, CDR1 is SGHRS and CDR2 YFSETQ. The CDR3: CASSLGQGADTQYF. The CDR3 bases are TGCGCCAGCAGCTTGGGACAGGGTGCAGATACGCAGTATTTT.

The gene calls are TRBV6-5 and TRBJ2-1; 14 bases are shared with TRBD2. V lost 6 bases and J lost 7; bases outside the gene matches: 5. The germline gives CDR1 MNHEY, CDR2 SVGAGI. The CDR3 contains 15 residues. The chain's CDR3 is CASSGGLAGVNEQFF. In nucleotides, the CDR3 is TGTGCCAGCAGCGGGGGACTAGCGGGAGTGAATGAGCAGTTCTTC.

The chain uses TRBV29-1 and TRBJ2-1; 9 bases are shared with TRBD1. CDR3 length: 15 amino acids. V shed 4 bases and J 4 bases; nucleotides not matched to a gene: 8. The germline CDR1 and CDR2 sequences are SQVTM and ANQGSEA. The CDR3 nucleotides are TGCAGCGTTGGCCGGGACAGGGTCGTATACAATGAGCAGTTCTTC. Translation: CSVGRDRVVYNEQFF.

The DNA for the CDR3 is TGCAGCGCCCCCTCAGGGGGCACTGAAGCTTTCTTT. Protein sequence: CSAPSGGTEAFF. The rearrangement joins TRBV29-1 to TRBJ1-1, with TRBD1 identical over 7 bases. The germline V gene has CDR1 SQVTM and CDR2 ANQGSEA. The trim removed 7 bases at V and 4 bases at J, leaving 6 bases unmatched. This CDR3 has 12 amino acids.

The chain employs TRBV7-2 and TRBJ2-1; D possibly corresponds to TRBD2 (6 bases). V lost 2 bases and J lost 9, with 14 bases in between. Germline values: CDR1 SGHTA, CDR2 FQGNSA. The CDR3 spans 14 residues. Here the CDR3 DNA reads TGTGCCAGCAGCTTACGGCTAGCGAATGGTGAGCAGTTCTTC. Translated, it gives CASSLRLANGEQFF.